This entry is about one T cell receptor beta chain. The data stem from a study of blood T cell repertoires in COVID-19. The protocol was immunoSEQ multiplex PCR, while the TCRdb copy is restricted to in-frame clones and leaves out a portion. The table records roughly 200,000 clones, around nine tenths of them present only once. Per germline, CDR1 MRHNA and CDR2 SNTAGT. V was trimmed by 0 bases and J by 9 bases, leaving 9 bases between them. CDR3 size: 13 residues. The TCR originated in a woman younger than 35 who had recovered from COVID-19. The genes are TRBV6-4 and TRBJ2-1, with no clear D. Sample: peripheral blood. CDR3 DNA sequence: TGTGCCAGCAGTGACTCGAGCGAGACTGAGCAGTTCTTC. Amino acids: CASSDSSETEQFF.